What follows are 29 T cell receptor beta chains derived from one specimen sequenced in a study of post-analysis software for immune sequencing data. Each TCR beta cDNA library carried unique molecular identifiers. TCRdb reanalysed the PCR reads using MiXCR and keeps one entry per CDR3 protein. The data contain 160,000 or so distinct CDR3 sequences, roughly 35% of them singletons. Sequenced here: blood, sampled after autologous hematopoietic stem cell transplantation. The receptors come from a girl aged 5-17 years with multiple sclerosis.

This clonotype came up many times. The V gene is TRBV6-2 or TRBV6-3, the J gene TRBJ2-7; a weak D match, TRBD2 (6 bases). The CDR3 spans 14 residues. The germline V gene encodes CDR1 MNHEY and CDR2 SVGEGT. V was shortened by 8 bases and J by 2 bases, with 16 bases between the two germline ends. CDR3 in amino acids: CASDRRGSAYEQYF. The DNA of the CDR3 is TGTGCCAGCGACCGCCGGGGGAGTGCCTACGAGCAGTACTTC.

The chain uses TRBV3-1 and TRBJ1-5; the D is unclear. This CDR3 has 15 amino acids. With 0 bases removed from V and 7 bases from J, the gap between germline ends came to 13 bases. From germline, CDR1 is LGHDT and CDR2 YNNKEL (reference sequence). As DNA, the CDR3 is TGTGCCAGCAGCCAAGAGCCGGGAGTAGGGCAGCCCCAGCATTTT. Encoded protein: CASSQEPGVGQPQHF.

This clonotype has a handful of counts. The chain joins TRBV24-1 to TRBJ2-6; a weak D match, TRBD1 (6 bases). The CDR3 is 16 amino acids. CDR1 and CDR2 from the germline V gene are KGHDR and SFDVKD. Trimming removed 3 bases at V and 4 bases at J, with 12 bases between. The CDR3 region is CATSDHQGFGANVLTF. The CDR3 bases are TGTGCCACCAGTGATCACCAGGGGTTCGGGGCCAACGTCCTGACTTTC.

The V call is TRBV7-9, the J call TRBJ2-1; perhaps TRBD1 as D (7 bases). V was shortened by 3 bases and J by 8 bases, with 11 bases between the two germline ends. The germline CDR1 and CDR2 sequences are SEHNR and FQNEAQ (reference sequence). This CDR3 is built from 13 residues. The CDR3 reads CASSFQGGDEQFF. CDR3 DNA sequence: TGTGCCAGCAGCTTTCAGGGGGGAGATGAGCAGTTCTTC.

This clonotype showed up many times. The chain combines TRBV7-6 with TRBJ2-3; 9 bases fit TRBD2. Germline V gives CDR1 SGHVS, CDR2 FNYEAQ. V lost 5 bases and J lost 11; bases outside the gene matches: 8. The CDR3 is 13 residues long. In DNA form, the CDR3 reads TGTGCCAGCAGCACGGATAGCGGGAGCAAGCAGTATTTT. Encoded protein: CASSTDSGSKQYF. Full variable domain (remainder filled in from reference TRBV7-6 and TRBJ2-3): GAGVSQSPRYKVTKRGQDVALRCDPISGHVSLYWYRQALGQGPEFLTYFNYEAQQDKSGLPNDRFSAERPEGSISTLTIQRTEQRDSAMYRCASSTDSGSKQYFGPGTRLTVL.

In its sample, this clonotype was seen a few times. This chain uses TRBV6-1 with TRBJ2-3; TRBD2 aligns across 10 bases. The CDR3 extends over 19 amino acids. V shed 6 bases and J 0 bases; nucleotides not matched to a gene: 15. Germline CDR1 reads MNHNS; CDR2 reads SASEGT. The CDR3 loop is CASRQVSGTSVISTDTQYF. For the CDR3, the DNA is TGTGCCAGCAGACAGGTATCCGGGACTAGCGTTATTAGCACAGATACGCAGTATTTT.

J is TRBJ2-4 and V is TRBV6-1, with TRBD1 matching over 7 bases. The J call could be wrong; TRBJ2-7 is a better fit for the DNA end. The V gene's germline CDR1 is MNHNS and CDR2 SASEGT. CDR3 size: 15 residues. CDR3 bases: TGTGCCAGCAGTGGACAGACAGGGTCCTCCTACGAGCAGTACTTC. It is translated as CASSGQTGSSYEQYF.

This clonotype was recorded a few times. This sequence joins TRBV4-2 and TRBJ2-4; 10 positions match TRBD1. Germline-derived CDR1 and CDR2 are LGHNA and YNFKEQ. The CDR3 has 19 amino acids. With V trimmed by 0 bases and J by 3 bases, 11 bases remained unmatched. The CDR3 DNA follows: TGTGCCAGCAGCCAAGAGGGACAGGGGATCCCTATCGGCAAAAACATTCAGTACTTC. Protein sequence: CASSQEGQGIPIGKNIQYF.

This chain joins TRBV6-6 and TRBJ2-7; weak D call: TRBD1 (6 bases). V was clipped by 5 bases and J by 8 bases, with 16 bases between them. The CDR3 runs 13 residues. Germline V gene sequence: CDR1 MNHNY, CDR2 SVGAGI (reference sequence). The CDR3 DNA reads TGTGCCAGCAGTACGCATACAGGGTACAAGCAGTACTTC. Translated, it gives CASSTHTGYKQYF.

J is TRBJ2-5 and V is TRBV28, with D tentatively TRBD1 or TRBD2 (5 bases each). V lost 5 bases and J lost 5, with 12 bases in between. The CDR3 runs 13 residues. Germline CDR1 and CDR2: MDHEN and SYDVKM. CDR3 coding DNA: TGTGCCAGCAGTCCCGGGGCCCCGGAGACCCAGTACTTC. Translation: CASSPGAPETQYF.

The chain employs TRBV29-1 and TRBJ1-2, with 7 positions matching TRBD1. Germline V CDR1 and CDR2: SQVTM, ANQGSEA. Trimming at V came to 4 bases and at J to 2 bases, leaving 1 base not matched to a gene. CDR3 length: 12 residues. CDR3 sequence (DNA): TGCAGCGTTGGACAGGGAAACTATGGCTACACCTTC. This sequence encodes CSVGQGNYGYTF.

The gene calls are TRBV2 and TRBJ2-7, with D possibly TRBD2 on 6 matching bases. The DNA matches TRBJ2-5 better at its end, which makes the J call doubtful. CDR1 and CDR2 (germline): SNHLY, FYNNEI. The CDR3 is 14 residues long. CDR3 nucleotides: TGTGCCGGAACTGGCGGGACCGTCCAAGAGACCCAGTACTTC. Translation gives CAGTGGTVQETQYF.

This clonotype was observed a few times. The genes are TRBV20-1 and TRBJ2-1, with D possibly called TRBD1 or TRBD2 (6 bases each). Trimming shortened V by 4 bases and J by 7 bases, and 8 bases separated the two germline ends. The length of the CDR3 is 11 residues. Germline lookup yields CDR1 DFQATT and CDR2 SNEGSKA (reference sequence). CDR3 bases: TGCAGTGCTAAGGGGGGTAATGAGCAGTTCTTC. It is translated as CSAKGGNEQFF.

This chain connects TRBV14 to TRBJ2-3; D unclear. V was shortened by 1 base and J by 0 bases, with 11 bases between the two germline ends. The CDR3 runs to 16 residues. Germline lookup yields CDR1 SGHDN and CDR2 FVKESK. The CDR3, as DNA: TGTGCCAGCAGCCAAGGCCTAACTCCTAGCACAGATACGCAGTATTTT. As protein: CASSQGLTPSTDTQYF.

This clonotype showed up just a few times. The chain couples TRBV4-1 to TRBJ2-7; 8 bases agree with TRBD2. The germline gives CDR1 MGHRA, CDR2 YSYEKL. CDR3 length: 14 amino acids. With V trimmed by 0 bases and J by 7 bases, 5 bases remained unmatched. CDR3 in amino acids: CASSQDWVAGEQYF. The CDR3 nucleotides are TGCGCCAGCAGCCAAGATTGGGTAGCGGGGGAGCAGTACTTC.

This clonotype was seen repeatedly, ten times or more. This chain uses TRBV13 with TRBJ1-1; D is unresolved. There are 14 residues in the CDR3. Germline CDR1 reads PRHDT; CDR2 reads FYEKMQ (reference sequence). The ends were cut back, 6 bases at V and 3 bases at J, with 14 bases in the middle. DNA for the CDR3: TGTGCCAGCAGTCCCTGGCCCGGAGACACTGAAGCTTTCTTT. It specifies CASSPWPGDTEAFF.

V gene TRBV28 combines with J gene TRBJ2-4, with 14 bases identical to TRBD2. CDR3 length: 18 amino acids. V shed 5 bases, J shed 1 base, and the junction held 7 bases outside the gene matches. CDR1 is MDHEN, CDR2 SYDVKM, per germline. The CDR3: CASSRTSGRLGAKNIQYF. The CDR3 nucleotides read TGTGCCAGCAGTCGGACTAGCGGGAGGCTTGGGGCCAAAAACATTCAGTACTTC.

The genes are TRBV7-8 and TRBJ2-7; 7 bases are a match to TRBD1. CDR1 SGHVS and CDR2 FQNEAQ come from the germline V gene. This CDR3 region has 15 residues. Trimming cost V 5 bases and J 2 bases; bases outside gene matches: 9. The CDR3 here is CASSHKDRNPYEQYF. Written as DNA, the CDR3 is TGTGCCAGCAGCCACAAGGACAGGAATCCCTACGAGCAGTACTTC.

The genes are TRBV28 and TRBJ1-5; no definite D call. V lost 6 bases and J 0 bases, leaving 9 bases between the germline ends. The V gene's germline CDR1 is MDHEN and CDR2 SYDVKM. This CDR3 spans 14 amino acids. CDR3 sequence (DNA): TGTGCCAGCAGGATGGGGTTTAGCAATCAGCCCCAGCATTTT. It is translated as CASRMGFSNQPQHF.

This clonotype was seen at least ten times. The V and J genes are TRBV6-1 and TRBJ2-7; 8 nucleotides match TRBD2. The CDR3 spans 15 residues. Germline loops: CDR1 MNHNS, CDR2 SASEGT. Trimming took 7 bases from V and 3 from J; bases not matched to a gene: 11. Here the CDR3 reads CASNLSGDSSYEQYF. The DNA for the CDR3 is TGTGCCAGCAACCTTAGCGGGGATAGTAGCTACGAGCAGTACTTC.

This chain joins TRBV7-9 and TRBJ2-4; D gene unclear. The DNA end favors TRBJ2-7, so the J call may be wrong. This CDR3 has 14 residues. Germline V gives CDR1 SEHNR, CDR2 FQNEAQ (reference sequence). The CDR3 sequence: CASSLDVSSYEQYF. The DNA of the CDR3 is TGTGCCAGCAGCTTAGACGTGAGCTCCTACGAGCAGTACTTC.

This clonotype came up a few times. This chain joins TRBV4-1 and TRBJ2-5; tentative D call: TRBD1 (5 bases). Trimming cost V 1 base and J 1 base, with 10 bases left between them. Germline CDR1 MGHRA, CDR2 YSYEKL. The CDR3 contains 15 residues. For the CDR3, the DNA is TGCGCCAGCAGCCAAGGAGTCAGGGTCCAAGAGACCCAGTACTTC. Its translation: CASSQGVRVQETQYF.

The rearrangement joins TRBV11-2 to TRBJ1-2; TRBD1 might be the D (6 bases). Germline V gene data show CDR1 as SGHAT and CDR2 as FQNNGV. Trimming removed 3 bases at V and 5 bases at J, with 13 bases between. This CDR3 is built from 14 residues. The CDR3 reads CASSFGLQGYGYTF. DNA for the CDR3: TGTGCCAGCAGCTTCGGACTTCAGGGGTATGGCTACACCTTC.

The table lists this clonotype with a few counts. The chain employs TRBV4-2 and TRBJ2-7; tentatively, D is TRBD2 (5 bases). CDR3 length equals 16 residues. V was clipped by 1 base and J by 4 bases, with 17 bases between them. The germline V gene has CDR1 LGHNA and CDR2 YNFKEQ. The CDR3 sequence is CASSQGIAGEGYEQYF. Written as DNA, the CDR3 is TGTGCCAGCAGCCAAGGGATAGCCGGAGAGGGTTACGAGCAGTACTTC.

This chain uses TRBV5-1 with TRBJ2-1; 9 bases are shared with TRBD2. Germline V gene lookup returns CDR1 SGHRS and CDR2 YFSETQ. The CDR3 is 18 amino acids. V lost 0 bases to trimming and J lost 0 bases; unmatched junction nucleotides: 7. CDR3 in amino acids: CASSLALAGPSSYNEQFF. CDR3 in DNA: TGCGCCAGCAGCTTGGCACTAGCGGGTCCAAGCTCCTACAATGAGCAGTTCTTC.

This clonotype was picked up a small number of times. This chain links TRBV6-1 with TRBJ2-7; TRBD1 matches at 12 bases. Trimming removed 11 bases from V and 5 bases from J; junction bases left unmatched: 13. CDR3 length: 15 residues. Looked up from germline, CDR1 is MNHNS and CDR2 is SASEGT. This CDR3 is CACQATGTGGDEQYF. Here the CDR3 DNA reads TGTGCCTGCCAAGCTACCGGGACAGGGGGCGACGAGCAGTACTTC.

The chain combines TRBV5-1 with TRBJ1-3; TRBD1 matches 11 bases. The CDR3 runs 17 residues. J was trimmed by 3 bases and V by 4 bases; bases with no gene match: 9. Germline loops: CDR1 SGHRS, CDR2 YFSETQ. CDR3 sequence (DNA): TGCGCCAGCAGCCGATCCGGACAGGGGGCGTTTGGAAACACCATATATTTT. Translation gives CASSRSGQGAFGNTIYF.

V gene TRBV6-1 combines with J gene TRBJ2-4; either TRBD1 or TRBD2 may supply D (5 bases each). Trimming left V 8 bases short and J 2 bases short, with 16 bases between. Per germline, CDR1 MNHNS and CDR2 SASEGT. The CDR3 sequence is 15 residues long. This CDR3 reads CASHSWDAPKNIQYF. The CDR3 DNA sequence: TGTGCCAGCCACTCCTGGGACGCCCCCAAAAACATTCAGTACTTC.

As concerns this clonotype: At one of its ends the junction is not consistent with the germline gene, which may arise from a read error. This rearrangement joins TRBV15 to TRBJ1-5, with D possibly matching TRBD1 (5 bases). The CDR3 has 15 residues. Germline V gene lookup returns CDR1 LNHNV and CDR2 YYDKDF (reference sequence). CDR3 region: CATSRWDESNRPQHF. The CDR3 DNA reads as TGTGCCACCAGCCGATGGGACGAGAGCAATCGGCCCCAGCATTTT.